Following are 4 T cell receptor beta chains from one sample sequenced in a study of beta chain features in type 1 diabetes. Findings and caveats of the study: When Type 1 diabetes patients were examined, their TCRB CDR3s proved moderately but significantly shorter in all four CD4+ subsets.

Antigen specificity for these receptors is unknown. Every bit of the isolated RNA underwent reverse transcription, so sequencing read expressed TCRB transcripts. Method: immunoSEQ multiplex PCR; TCRdb's copy keeps in-frame clones and lacks some. The table has under 850,000 clones, roughly 13% seen once. Input material: naive CD4+ T cells from blood. These receptors originate from a man aged 18 to 29 with type 1 diabetes.

The V gene is TRBV5-1, the J gene TRBJ1-4; maybe TRBD1 (6 bases). V shed 0 bases and J shed 4 bases, with 16 bases lying between them. The CDR3 contains 17 residues. Germline CDR1 is SGHRS and CDR2 is YFSETQ. The CDR3 reads CASSLGLGAQSNEKLFF. The CDR3 nucleotides read TGCGCCAGCAGCTTGGGACTGGGGGCGCAAAGTAATGAAAAACTGTTTTTT.

This clone was detected a few times. J is TRBJ1-3 and V is TRBV6-6, with TRBD1 as a possible D gene (5 bases). CDR1 and CDR2 (germline): MNHNY, SVGAGI (reference sequence). V was clipped by 5 bases and J by 7 bases, with 18 bases between them. The CDR3 length is 15 residues. Written as DNA, the CDR3 is TGTGCCAGCAGTCCCGCCGGGACCCACGGGAACACCATATATTTT. This encodes CASSPAGTHGNTIYF.

This clone was found a few times. This chain joins TRBV6-1 and TRBJ2-3; D not certain. V lost 2 bases, J lost 8 bases, and 11 bases lay in between. The CDR3 sequence is 13 residues long. Germline V lookup: CDR1 MNHNS, CDR2 SASEGT. The CDR3 nucleotides are TGTGCCAGCAGTGAAAGTGGAATCGGTACGCAGTATTTT. Amino acid sequence: CASSESGIGTQYF.

This clone was observed a few times. The rearrangement links TRBV6-6 to TRBJ1-2; no clear D. Trimming removed 6 bases from V and 7 bases from J, with 15 bases in between. CDR1 and CDR2 (germline): MNHNY, SVGAGI (reference sequence). There are 13 residues in the CDR3. CDR3 loop: CASSETAVSGYTF. The CDR3 DNA follows: TGTGCCAGCAGCGAGACTGCGGTATCTGGCTACACCTTC.